Listed here are 13 T cell receptor beta chains from one sample, sequenced in a study of OX40 agonist ivuxolimab in advanced cancers. Receptor libraries were prepared by the immunoSEQ multiplex PCR assay. Entries here come from immuneACCESS through TCRdb and include only in-frame sequences with V and J called. Some clones fail to appear in such tables; in the studies checked, an unresolved V gene covers under half of the shortfall, and the cause of the remainder is unknown. The sample contains tens of thousands of clones, more than 80% of them found a single time. Under 0.65% of the sample lies in the top ten. The specimen comprised CD4+ or CD8+ T cells sorted from blood, sampled in a trial of the OX40 agonist ivuxolimab. The origin of the receptors is an adult with an advanced solid tumor such as melanoma, head and neck, liver or kidney cancer.

V gene TRBV28 combines with J gene TRBJ2-2, with a weak D call TRBD2 (6 bases). The CDR3 runs 15 residues. V dropped 3 bases and J dropped 1 base, with 9 bases sitting between them. Germline loops: CDR1 MDHEN, CDR2 SYDVKM. This CDR3 is CASSFVSGNTGELFF. In nucleotides, the CDR3 is TGTGCCAGCAGTTTTGTTAGCGGGAACACCGGGGAGCTGTTTTTT.

The chain links TRBV30 to TRBJ1-6; D is uncertain. This CDR3 has 12 residues. The V end lost 4 bases, the J end lost 9 bases, and 10 bases lay between the germline ends. Germline loops: CDR1 GTSNPN, CDR2 SVGIG (reference sequence). Here the CDR3 reads CAWTESGSPLHF. In DNA, the CDR3 is TGTGCCTGGACGGAATCGGGTTCACCCCTCCACTTT.

The rearrangement links TRBV29-1 to TRBJ2-1; TRBD1 is a possible D gene (5 bases). There are 15 residues in the CDR3. Germline loops: CDR1 SQVTM, CDR2 ANQGSEA. V was clipped by 5 bases and J by 7 bases, with 21 bases between them. CDR3 protein: CSVPDIYHPGNEQFF. The CDR3 bases are TGCAGCGTTCCGGACATATATCACCCAGGGAATGAGCAGTTCTTC.

This sequence joins TRBV5-4 and TRBJ1-1; D remains unclear. CDR1 and CDR2 from the germline V gene are SGHNT and YYREEE (reference sequence). The CDR3 is made up of 14 amino acids. The V gene lost 5 bases and the J gene lost 2 bases, with 13 bases spanning the gap. The CDR3: CASSTTQSNTEAFF. The CDR3 DNA follows: TGTGCCAGCAGTACCACACAGAGTAACACTGAAGCTTTCTTT. Full variable domain (remainder filled in from reference TRBV5-4 and TRBJ1-1): ETGVTQSPTHLIKTRGQQVTLRCSSQSGHNTVSWYQQALGQGPQFIFQYYREEENGRGNFPPRFSGLQFPNYSSELNVNALELDDSALYLCASSTTQSNTEAFFGQGTRLTVV.

In its sample, this clone was seen a few times. The V gene is TRBV4-1, the J gene TRBJ1-2; 7 nucleotides line up with TRBD1. Germline lookup yields CDR1 MGHRA and CDR2 YSYEKL. J was trimmed by 4 bases and V by 0 bases; bases with no gene match: 2. The CDR3 extends over 14 amino acids. The CDR3 bases are TGCGCCAGCAGCCAAGAGGGGACAGCCTATGGCTACACCTTC. Translated, it gives CASSQEGTAYGYTF.

V usage is TRBV2 and J usage is TRBJ1-1, with 9 positions matching TRBD1. This CDR3 contains 15 residues. The V gene's germline CDR1 is SNHLY and CDR2 FYNNEI. V shed 2 bases, J shed 4 bases, and the junction held 5 bases outside the gene matches. Written as DNA, the CDR3 is TGTGCCAGCAGTGAACGAGGGACAGGGAGCACTGAAGCTTTCTTT. Translated, it gives CASSERGTGSTEAFF. The whole variable domain, remainder taken from reference TRBV2 and TRBJ1-1, is EPEVTQTPSHQVTQMGQEVILRCVPISNHLYFYWYRQILGQKVEFLVSFYNNEISEKSEIFDDQFSVERPDGSNFTLKIRSTKLEDSAMYFCASSERGTGSTEAFFGQGTRLTVV.

This rearrangement joins TRBV27 to TRBJ2-2, with a weak D call TRBD2 (5 bases). The germline V and J ends were trimmed by 5 bases and 0 bases, with 13 bases remaining between them. The CDR3 has 16 residues. The V gene's germline CDR1 is MNHEY and CDR2 SMNVEV (reference sequence). The CDR3 region has the DNA TGTGCCAGCAGTCTTCAAGGGCGGGCGAACACCGGGGAGCTGTTTTTT. Protein: CASSLQGRANTGELFF.

This chain uses TRBV6-4 with TRBJ2-6, with unresolved D. In germline, CDR1 is MRHNA, CDR2 SNTAGT. The CDR3 loop spans 19 amino acids. Deletions cut 3 bases from V and 0 bases from J, with 18 bases between. The DNA of the CDR3 is TGTGCCAGCAGTGATAGTTCGAGGCTCTCTCTCTCTGGGGCCAACGTCCTGACTTTC. Translation: CASSDSSRLSLSGANVLTF.

The count of this clone is one. CDR3 loop: CASSDSGSSYNEQFF. The CDR3 DNA reads TGTGCCAGCAGCGATAGCGGTTCATCCTACAATGAGCAGTTCTTC. The gene calls are TRBV7-3 and TRBJ2-1, with TRBD2 as a possible D gene (6 bases). Trimming took off 5 bases at V and 1 base at J, with 12 bases between the two ends. Germline V CDR1 and CDR2: SGHTA, FQGTGA. This CDR3 has 15 residues. The full variable domain, its missing parts supplied by reference TRBV7-3 and TRBJ2-1, is GAGVSQTPSNKVTEKGKYVELRCDPISGHTALYWYRQSLGQGPEFLIYFQGTGAADDSGLPNDRFFAVRPEGSVSTLKIQRTERGDSAVYLCASSDSGSSYNEQFFGPGTRLTVL.

This clone was counted a single time. The chain combines TRBV28 with TRBJ2-4, with D maybe TRBD1 (5 bases). The CDR3 totals 14 residues. V lost 3 bases, J lost 1 base, and 7 bases lay in between. Germline loops: CDR1 MDHEN, CDR2 SYDVKM. CDR3 nucleotide sequence: TGTGCCAGCAGTTTCGACAGTGCCAAAAACATTCAGTACTTC. It codes for CASSFDSAKNIQYF.

The rearrangement joins TRBV18 to TRBJ2-4; D tentatively fits TRBD1 or TRBD2 (5 bases each). Per germline, CDR1 KGHSH and CDR2 LQKENI. The CDR3 is 15 amino acids. The V end was cut by 4 bases, the J end by 2 bases, with 12 bases between. The CDR3 nucleotides read TGTGCCAGCTCACGGGACCTCGGGTCCAAAAACATTCAGTACTTC. Residues: CASSRDLGSKNIQYF.

This clone was counted once. CDR3 in amino acids: CASSLLAGGLYNEQFF. CDR3 bases: TGTGCCAGCAGCTTACTCGCGGGAGGCCTCTACAATGAGCAGTTCTTC. V gene TRBV7-2 combines with J gene TRBJ2-1; 8 nucleotides align to TRBD2. Trimming at V came to 2 bases and at J to 3 bases, leaving 6 bases not matched to a gene. The CDR3 extends over 16 amino acids. CDR1 SGHTA and CDR2 FQGNSA come from the germline V gene.

DNA of the CDR3: TGTGCCAGCAGCTTAGATCGAATCCCCACGGGCCCTGGGAACACTGAAGCTTTCTTT. Protein: CASSLDRIPTGPGNTEAFF. The genes are TRBV11-3 and TRBJ1-1, with D unresolved. The CDR3 spans 19 residues. Trimming shortened V by 0 bases and J by 1 base, and 21 bases separated the two germline ends. In germline, CDR1 is SGHNT, CDR2 YENEEA.